A single sample is the source of the 3 T cell receptor beta chains below, sequenced in a study of T cell repertoires in cytomegalovirus infection. Each CDR3 protein is one row after TCRdb ran MiXCR on the reads. The data show 300,000 or so distinct CDR3 sequences, approximately 10% seen once. Sequencing was done on a sample of PBMCs. The receptors were gathered from a human donor in good health (CMV status not recorded). Some clones in this sample may be carry-over from other donors' samples.

This clonotype has at least ten counts. The chain has TRBV7-2 and TRBJ2-7; the D call may be TRBD1 or TRBD2 (6 bases each). V shed 1 base and J shed 13 bases, with 14 bases lying between them. In germline, CDR1 is SGHTA, CDR2 FQGNSA. The CDR3 totals 12 residues. This chain's CDR3 is CASSLGNREVYF. The DNA for the CDR3 is TGTGCCAGCAGCTTAGGAAACAGGGAGGTATACTTC.

This clonotype has a handful of counts. The chain recombines TRBV20-1 with TRBJ1-5; 11 positions match TRBD1. Trimming took 5 bases from V and 4 from J; bases not matched to a gene: 16. The CDR3 is 18 amino acids. Germline V gene data show CDR1 as DFQATT and CDR2 as SNEGSKA (reference sequence). This chain's CDR3 is CSAWKRTGGKEWNQPQHF. The DNA of the CDR3 is TGCAGTGCTTGGAAAAGGACAGGGGGCAAAGAGTGGAATCAGCCCCAGCATTTT.

This clonotype came up a few times. The rearrangement joins TRBV3-1 to TRBJ2-7; the D is unclear. Germline V gene sequence: CDR1 LGHDT, CDR2 YNNKEL (reference sequence). V gave up 0 bases and J gave up 5 bases, with 14 bases separating them. This CDR3 spans 15 amino acids. In DNA form, the CDR3 reads TGTGCCAGCAGCCAAGACAGATCGTTAGGCCACGAGCAGTACTTC. Protein: CASSQDRSLGHEQYF.